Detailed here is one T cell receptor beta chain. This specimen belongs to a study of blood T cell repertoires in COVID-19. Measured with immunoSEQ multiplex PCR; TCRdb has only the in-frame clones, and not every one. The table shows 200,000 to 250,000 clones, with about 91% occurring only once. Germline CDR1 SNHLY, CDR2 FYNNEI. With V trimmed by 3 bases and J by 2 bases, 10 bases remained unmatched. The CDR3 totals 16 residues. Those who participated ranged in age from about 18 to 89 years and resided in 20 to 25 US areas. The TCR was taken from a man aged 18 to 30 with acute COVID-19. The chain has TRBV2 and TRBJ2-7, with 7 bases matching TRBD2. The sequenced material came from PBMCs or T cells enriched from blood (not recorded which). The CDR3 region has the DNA TGTGCCAGCAGTGAGTTGAGCGGGATGTCGACCTACGAGCAGTACTTC. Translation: CASSELSGMSTYEQYF.